These 9 T cell receptor beta chains came from one sample sequenced in a study of shared clonotypes between healthy human individuals (dated by TCRdb to 2018 to 2020). The library was made by the immunoSEQ multiplex PCR assay. TCRdb obtained this table from immuneACCESS and retained in-frame rearrangements with V and J assigned. These tables miss some clones; where compared with another copy, unresolved V genes account for less than half of the shortfall, and the remainder is unexplained. The sample table shows roughly 700,000 clones, and around 91% are seen once. 34% of the sample belongs to the ten largest clones. Sequenced: memory CD8+ T cells from PBMCs. The cell subset or site label on this specimen signifies: CD45RO+ cells pooled with CCR7-negative TemRA cells. These receptors originate from a man aged 18 to 29 in good health. Some clones in this sample may be carry-over from other donors' samples.

The chain combines TRBV2 with TRBJ1-5; D uncertain. V lost 3 bases and J lost 7, with 16 bases in between. CDR1 SNHLY and CDR2 FYNNEI come from the germline V gene. The CDR3 is 15 amino acids. This CDR3 reads CASSDTGGREQPQHF. CDR3 in DNA: TGTGCCAGCAGTGATACGGGAGGGAGGGAGCAGCCCCAGCATTTT.

The chain carries TRBV4-1 and TRBJ2-1, with unresolved D. The CDR3 consists of 15 residues. Trimming shortened V by 1 base and J by 6 bases, and 13 bases separated the two germline ends. In germline, CDR1 is MGHRA, CDR2 YSYEKL. The CDR3 loop reads CASSQVIAFSNEQFF. Written as DNA, the CDR3 is TGCGCCAGCAGCCAAGTTATTGCTTTTTCCAATGAGCAGTTCTTC.

V is TRBV5-6 and J is TRBJ1-2; D possibly corresponds to TRBD1 (5 bases). The CDR3 consists of 16 residues. Germline V gene sequence: CDR1 SGHDT, CDR2 YYEEEE. V lost 5 bases to trimming and J lost 0 bases, with 17 bases between them. The chain's CDR3 is CASSPIPGPANYGYTF. The CDR3 nucleotides read TGTGCCAGCAGTCCAATACCGGGACCAGCTAACTATGGCTACACCTTC.

The chain has TRBV7-9 and TRBJ2-7; D ambiguous. Germline assignment: CDR1 SEHNR and CDR2 FQNEAQ (reference sequence). The germline V and J ends were trimmed by 5 bases and 3 bases, with 20 bases remaining between them. CDR3 length equals 16 residues. CDR3 loop: CASSPHRLRVCYEQYF. The CDR3 nucleotides read TGTGCCAGCAGCCCACATCGTTTAAGGGTTTGCTACGAGCAGTACTTC.

The rearrangement links TRBV19 to TRBJ1-3; perhaps TRBD1 as D (5 bases). V shed 5 bases and J shed 4 bases, with 12 bases lying between them. In germline, CDR1 is LNHDA, CDR2 SQIVND (reference sequence). The CDR3 is 14 amino acids. The CDR3 reads CASSGGISGNTIYF. In DNA, the CDR3 is TGTGCCAGTAGTGGGGGGATCTCCGGAAACACCATATATTTT.

The rearrangement links TRBV6-5 to TRBJ2-1; D might be TRBD1 (6 bases). CDR1 and CDR2 (germline): MNHEY, SVGAGI. The V end lost 2 bases, the J end lost 6 bases, and 11 bases lay between the germline ends. CDR3 length: 14 residues. CDR3 sequence: CASSYNAGVNEQFF. The CDR3 DNA sequence: TGTGCCAGCAGTTACAACGCAGGGGTCAATGAGCAGTTCTTC.

This rearrangement joins TRBV5-1 to TRBJ2-5; 9 nucleotides align to TRBD1. CDR3 length: 15 residues. Germline V lookup: CDR1 SGHRS, CDR2 YFSETQ. After removal of 4 bases from V and 5 bases from J, the junction contained 9 bases not matched to a gene. This CDR3 reads CASSAGDREGETQYF. The CDR3 DNA sequence: TGCGCCAGCAGCGCTGGGGACAGGGAGGGTGAGACCCAGTACTTC.

This clone has only a few counts. The rearrangement links TRBV7-9 to TRBJ1-2; weak D call: TRBD1 (6 bases). The CDR3 is made up of 13 amino acids. Germline V gene lookup returns CDR1 SEHNR and CDR2 FQNEAQ (reference sequence). V shed 5 bases and J shed 6 bases, with 13 bases lying between them. The CDR3 DNA sequence: TGTGCCAGCAGCCCACGTAACAGGGATGGCTACACCTTC. Its translation: CASSPRNRDGYTF.

V gene TRBV7-2 combines with J gene TRBJ2-1; D remains unclear. The CDR3 has 13 residues. The germline V and J ends were trimmed by 5 bases and 6 bases, with 11 bases remaining between them. CDR1 and CDR2 (germline): SGHTA, FQGNSA. The CDR3 region is CASSPGGGNEQFF. DNA of the CDR3: TGTGCCAGCAGCCCAGGTGGCGGCAATGAGCAGTTCTTC.